The T cell receptor (beta chain) described here comes from a study of control samples from healthy donors and cancer patients. Sequencing was performed with immunoSEQ multiplex PCR; in TCRdb, only in-frame clones are kept and a portion is missing. The table has about 160,000 clones, about 90% seen once. This CDR3 comprises 16 residues. Looked up from germline, CDR1 is LNHNV and CDR2 is YYDKDF (reference sequence). Trimming at V came to 3 bases and at J to 3 bases, leaving 4 bases not matched to a gene. The sequenced material came from blood. The sequence came from a woman aged 25-40 years in good health. The rearrangement links TRBV15 to TRBJ2-1, with 11 bases aligning to TRBD2. The CDR3 region has the DNA TGTGCCACCAGCAGTGGTACTAGCGGGAGCTACAATGAGCAGTTCTTC. This gives the protein CATSSGTSGSYNEQFF.